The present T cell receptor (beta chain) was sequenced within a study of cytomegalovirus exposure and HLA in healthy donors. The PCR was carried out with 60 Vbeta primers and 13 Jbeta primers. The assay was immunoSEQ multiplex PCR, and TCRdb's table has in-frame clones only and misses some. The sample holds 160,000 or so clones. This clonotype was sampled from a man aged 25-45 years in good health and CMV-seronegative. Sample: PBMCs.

The CDR3: CASSVTSDEQYF. CDR3 nucleotide sequence: TGTGCCAGCAGCGTGACTAGTGACGAGCAGTACTTC. The chain couples TRBV7-9 to TRBJ2-7; D possibly corresponds to TRBD2 (6 bases). V shed 5 bases and J shed 5 bases, with 10 bases lying between them. There are 12 residues in the CDR3. CDR1 is SEHNR and CDR2 is FQNEAQ in the germline V gene (reference sequence).